One sample yielded the 28 T cell receptor beta chains listed below, sequenced in a study of shared clonotypes between healthy human individuals. The method was immunoSEQ multiplex PCR; TCRdb's version includes in-frame clones alone and lacks a portion of them. In the table there are some 470,000 clones, 70% to 80% of which are singletons. Source material: PBMCs. Source of these receptors: a woman in her thirties or forties in good health. Some clones in this sample may be carry-over from other donors' samples.

This clone has a handful of counts. The chain couples TRBV4-2 to TRBJ2-1; D possibly corresponds to TRBD2 (7 bases). V lost 0 bases to trimming and J lost 3 bases, with 15 bases between them. Germline V gene data show CDR1 as LGHNA and CDR2 as YNFKEQ. CDR3 length equals 17 residues. CDR3 in DNA: TGTGCCAGCAGCCAAGATCAGGGGACTATTCACTACAATGAGCAGTTCTTC. Translating it yields CASSQDQGTIHYNEQFF.

A note on this clone: The same CDR3 arises from other DNA sequences in this sample as well. CDR3 coding DNA: TGTGCCAGCAGCCCGTCCTCTAATGAAAAACTGTTTTTT. Translating it yields CASSPSSNEKLFF. The V and J genes are TRBV7-2 and TRBJ1-4; D not resolved. CDR1 and CDR2 from the germline V gene are SGHTA and FQGNSA. The CDR3 runs 13 residues. The V and J ends lost 5 bases and 3 bases respectively, with 7 bases between them.

About this clone: A far larger clone is one nucleotide away, so this likely arose from a read error. Other DNA sequences in this specimen translate into the identical CDR3. The V and J genes are TRBV6-1 and TRBJ2-1; 10 positions agree with TRBD1. This CDR3 has 15 residues. Germline lookup yields CDR1 MNHNS and CDR2 SASEGT. The CDR3 sequence is CASSDGTGEYNEQFF. DNA for the CDR3: TGCGCCAGCAGTGACGGGACAGGGGAATACAATGAGCAGTTCTTC.

The chain has TRBV5-1 and TRBJ2-1, with no clear D. CDR3 size: 14 residues. V was clipped by 0 bases and J by 6 bases, with 10 bases between them. CDR1 is SGHRS, CDR2 YFSETQ, per germline. The CDR3 sequence: CASSLELQPNEQFF. CDR3 bases: TGCGCCAGCAGCTTGGAACTCCAACCCAATGAGCAGTTCTTC.

The V call is TRBV4-3, the J call TRBJ1-2; 10 nucleotides align to TRBD1. V was clipped by 4 bases and J by 8 bases; unmatched bases: 13. The CDR3 totals 16 residues. Germline CDR1 and CDR2: LGHNA and YSLEER. CDR3 sequence: CASSRTDGTGAFGYTF. The CDR3 region has the DNA TGCGCCAGCAGCCGAACCGACGGGACAGGGGCGTTCGGCTACACCTTC.

About this clone itself: Possible read error: a much larger clone is one base away. The J gene is TRBJ2-1, the V gene TRBV4-3; 8 nucleotides line up with TRBD1. Per the germline V gene, CDR1 is LGHNA and CDR2 is YSLEER. V shed 4 bases, J shed 4 bases, and the junction held 9 bases outside the gene matches. The CDR3 covers 16 residues. The CDR3 protein is CASSPDERQGYNEQFF. The DNA of the CDR3 is TGCGCCAGCAGCCCAGATGAGAGACAGGGGTACAATGAGCAGTTCTTC.

As DNA, the CDR3 is TGCAGCGTTGACGCGGGACTTCTGACAACCTACGAGCAGTACTTC. It yields the protein CSVDAGLLTTYEQYF. V and J are TRBV29-1 and TRBJ2-7; possibly TRBD2 for D (6 bases). Deletions cut 3 bases from V and 2 bases from J, with 17 bases between. Germline CDR1 reads SQVTM; CDR2 reads ANQGSEA. This CDR3 is built from 15 residues.

This chain connects TRBV4-1 to TRBJ2-7; D could derive from TRBD1 or TRBD2 (5 bases each). CDR1 and CDR2 (germline): MGHRA, YSYEKL. The CDR3 is made up of 14 amino acids. Trimming took 0 bases from V and 9 from J, leaving 15 bases between them. The CDR3 is CASSQEGQGGGQYF. DNA for the CDR3: TGCGCCAGCAGCCAAGAGGGTCAGGGTGGGGGGCAGTACTTC.

J is TRBJ2-5 and V is TRBV19; maybe TRBD1 (6 bases). The germline CDR1 and CDR2 sequences are LNHDA and SQIVND (reference sequence). The CDR3 loop spans 13 amino acids. The V end lost 5 bases, the J end lost 4 bases, and 11 bases lay between the germline ends. The CDR3, as DNA: TGTGCCAGTAGTCCTGGACAGTTAGAGACCCAGTACTTC. Amino acids: CASSPGQLETQYF.

Only one count was recorded for this clone. It may be a read error: a sequence one base away is much more abundant. The rearrangement uses TRBV27 and TRBJ2-7, with TRBD1 matching over 8 bases. Germline assignment: CDR1 MNHEY and CDR2 SMNVEV (reference sequence). J gave up 1 base and V 6 bases, and 20 bases lay outside the gene matches. The length of the CDR3 is 19 residues. The CDR3 region is CASSLAVRTGGLGSYEQYF. The CDR3 nucleotides are TGTGCCAGCAGCTTAGCGGTGAGAACAGGGGGACTGGGGTCCTACGAGCAGTACTTC.

A few counts support this clone. This CDR3 reads CASSLISTGQFF. In DNA, the CDR3 is TGTGCCAGCAGCTTAATCTCGACCGGGCAGTTCTTC. The V gene is TRBV7-9, the J gene TRBJ2-1; D ambiguous. Germline CDR1 and CDR2: SEHNR and FQNEAQ (reference sequence). Trimming stripped 2 bases from V and 12 bases from J, with 11 bases between. This CDR3 has 12 amino acids.

The rearrangement links TRBV11-1 to TRBJ1-2, with TRBD1 matching over 8 bases. CDR1 and CDR2 (germline): SGHAT, FQDESV (reference sequence). Trimming removed 5 bases from V and 7 bases from J; junction bases left unmatched: 6. CDR3 length: 13 amino acids. The CDR3 loop is CASSHWTGLGYTF. DNA of the CDR3: TGTGCCAGCAGCCATTGGACAGGGCTTGGCTACACCTTC.

This clone was seen only a few times. The rearrangement uses TRBV6-5 and TRBJ2-5, with D perhaps TRBD1 or TRBD2 (6 bases each). The germline V gene encodes CDR1 MNHEY and CDR2 SVGAGI. The V end lost 6 bases, the J end lost 5 bases, and 19 bases lay between the germline ends. The CDR3 loop spans 15 amino acids. Here the CDR3 reads CASRPQGTPGETQYF. As DNA, the CDR3 is TGTGCCAGCAGACCCCAGGGGACTCCTGGCGAGACCCAGTACTTC.

The J gene is TRBJ1-5, the V gene TRBV6-5; D may be TRBD1 (6 bases). CDR1 is MNHEY, CDR2 SVGAGI, per germline. V dropped 6 bases and J dropped 5 bases, with 14 bases sitting between them. CDR3 size: 14 residues. In nucleotides, the CDR3 is TGTGCCAGCAGCCCTCGGGACACCGATCAGCCCCAGCATTTT. This encodes CASSPRDTDQPQHF.

Only a few counts were recorded for this clone. The chain employs TRBV6-5 and TRBJ2-7, with 10 bases identical to TRBD1. CDR1 MNHEY and CDR2 SVGAGI come from the germline V gene. This CDR3 region has 14 residues. V lost 7 bases and J lost 4; bases outside the gene matches: 7. Here the CDR3 reads CASTRTGGIYEQYF. The CDR3 DNA reads TGTGCCAGCACCAGGACAGGGGGGATTTACGAGCAGTACTTC.

V usage is TRBV9 and J usage is TRBJ1-4, with D perhaps matching TRBD1 (6 bases). V lost 0 bases, J lost 7 bases, and 10 bases lay in between. Germline loops: CDR1 SGDLS, CDR2 YYNGEE. This CDR3 spans 14 amino acids. This chain's CDR3 is CASSVGQGSEKLFF. Here the CDR3 DNA reads TGTGCCAGCAGCGTAGGGCAGGGGAGTGAAAAACTGTTTTTT.

This chain uses TRBV7-8 with TRBJ2-7; tentatively, D is TRBD1 (5 bases). In germline, CDR1 is SGHVS, CDR2 FQNEAQ. With 0 bases removed from V and 3 bases from J, the gap between germline ends came to 12 bases. This CDR3 is built from 15 residues. The DNA for the CDR3 is TGTGCCAGCAGCTTAGCAGAAGGGGCGCTCTACGAGCAGTACTTC. Amino acids: CASSLAEGALYEQYF. Supplemented by reference TRBV7-8 and TRBJ2-7, the full variable domain reads GAGVSQSPRYKVAKRGQDVALRCDPISGHVSLFWYQQALGQGPEFLTYFQNEAQLDKSGLPSDRFFAERPEGSVSTLKIQRTQQEDSAVYLCASSLAEGALYEQYFGPGTRLTVT.

The CDR3 loop reads CASSLGTVDYTF. The CDR3 DNA is TGTGCCAGCAGCTTAGGGACCGTTGACTACACCTTC. The chain recombines TRBV7-3 with TRBJ1-2, with D maybe TRBD1 (5 bases). The ends were cut back, 2 bases at V and 10 bases at J, with 11 bases in the middle. The CDR3 extends over 12 amino acids. Germline-derived CDR1 and CDR2 are SGHTA and FQGTGA.

With regard to this clone: Germline is not matched at one junction end, which may reflect a read error. The chain joins TRBV7-3 to TRBJ2-1; a possible D gene is TRBD2 (6 bases). Germline CDR1 and CDR2: SGHTA and FQGTGA. The CDR3 extends over 15 amino acids. The CDR3 DNA sequence: TGTGCCAGCAGCGTAACGGGACTCGCCTACAATGAGCAGTTCTTC. Encoded protein: CASSVTGLAYNEQFF. The whole variable domain, filled in from reference TRBV7-3 and TRBJ2-1, reads GAGVSQTPSNKVTEKGKYVELRCDPISGHTALYWYRQSLGQGPEFLIYFQGTGAADDSGLPNDRFFAVRPEGSVSTLKIQRTERGDSAVYLCASSVTGLAYNEQFFGPGTRLTVL.

This clone was counted between two and nine times. The rearrangement uses TRBV28 and TRBJ1-1; 11 bases agree with TRBD1. The CDR3 covers 16 residues. After removal of 5 bases from V and 0 bases from J, the junction contained 5 bases not matched to a gene. The germline V gene encodes CDR1 MDHEN and CDR2 SYDVKM. This CDR3 reads CASSRDRGTVNTEAFF. In DNA form, the CDR3 reads TGTGCCAGCAGTCGGGACAGGGGGACCGTGAACACTGAAGCTTTCTTT.

This clone was observed a handful of times. A much larger clone lies one base from this, so it may be a read error. This specimen includes other DNA sequences encoding the same CDR3. The rearrangement uses TRBV4-2 and TRBJ1-6; D uncertain. The CDR3 loop spans 16 amino acids. Germline V lookup: CDR1 LGHNA, CDR2 YNFKEQ. Trimming shortened V by 1 base and J by 5 bases, and 12 bases separated the two germline ends. The CDR3 DNA reads TGTGCCAGCAGCCAAGCCCGTGCCTCAAATAATTCACCCCTCCACTTT. Protein product: CASSQARASNNSPLHF.

The chain uses TRBV18 and TRBJ1-1; 11 bases align to TRBD1. Germline V CDR1 and CDR2: KGHSH, LQKENI. The CDR3 length is 15 residues. The V gene end was trimmed by 3 bases and the J gene end by 5 bases; junction bases not matched to a gene: 5. CDR3 coding DNA: TGTGCCAGCTCACCCGGACAGGGGGCAAGGACTGAAGCTTTCTTT. It codes for CASSPGQGARTEAFF.

The chain is built from TRBV4-2 and TRBJ2-7; TRBD1 matches at 11 bases. Trimming at V came to 0 bases and at J to 3 bases, leaving 4 bases not matched to a gene. The CDR3 is 16 residues long. Germline-derived CDR1 and CDR2 are LGHNA and YNFKEQ. The CDR3 DNA is TGTGCCAGCAGCCAAGAGACCGGGACAGGGGGCTACGAGCAGTACTTC. As protein: CASSQETGTGGYEQYF.

The V and J genes are TRBV5-4 and TRBJ1-5; D possibly corresponds to TRBD1 (5 bases). Germline CDR1 reads SGHNT; CDR2 reads YYREEE (reference sequence). V was trimmed by 9 bases and J by 0 bases, leaving 13 bases between them. The CDR3 is 14 amino acids. CDR3 region: CATKGQDSNQPQHF. The CDR3 DNA reads as TGTGCCACCAAAGGACAAGATAGCAATCAGCCCCAGCATTTT. The whole variable domain, filled in from reference TRBV5-4 and TRBJ1-5, reads ETGVTQSPTHLIKTRGQQVTLRCSSQSGHNTVSWYQQALGQGPQFIFQYYREEENGRGNFPPRFSGLQFPNYSSELNVNALELDDSALYLCATKGQDSNQPQHFGDGTRLSIL.

V gene TRBV28 combines with J gene TRBJ2-3, with D possibly TRBD2 on 7 matching bases. The CDR3 runs 15 residues. Germline-derived CDR1 and CDR2 are MDHEN and SYDVKM. V shed 1 base and J shed 5 bases, with 13 bases lying between them. CDR3 nucleotides: TGTGCCAGCAGTTTATACCGGGGGGCCGTAGATACGCAGTATTTT. Protein: CASSLYRGAVDTQYF.

The chain uses TRBV18 and TRBJ2-1, with 13 bases that match TRBD2. The CDR3 totals 19 residues. Per germline, CDR1 KGHSH and CDR2 LQKENI. V was clipped by 5 bases and J by 0 bases; unmatched bases: 10. The CDR3 spells CASSFPGTSGVSSYNEQFF. The DNA for the CDR3 is TGTGCCAGCTCATTCCCCGGGACTAGCGGGGTAAGCTCCTACAATGAGCAGTTCTTC. Full variable domain (rest looked up from reference TRBV18 and TRBJ2-1): NAGVMQNPRHLVRRRGQEARLRCSPMKGHSHVYWYRQLPEEGLKFMVYLQKENIIDESGMPKERFSAEFPKEGPSILRIQQVVRGDSAAYFCASSFPGTSGVSSYNEQFFGPGTRLTVL.

V gene TRBV15 combines with J gene TRBJ2-1; 9 positions agree with TRBD2. This CDR3 comprises 17 residues. Trimming took 0 bases from V and 1 from J; bases not matched to a gene: 4. From germline, CDR1 is LNHNV and CDR2 YYDKDF (reference sequence). The CDR3 bases are TGTGCCACCAGCAGAGATGTGCGGGAGGGGTCCTACAATGAGCAGTTCTTC. Its translation is CATSRDVREGSYNEQFF.

The genes are TRBV9 and TRBJ1-5; D is unresolved. The CDR3 length is 15 residues. Germline V gene lookup returns CDR1 SGDLS and CDR2 YYNGEE. Trimming shortened V by 0 bases and J by 0 bases, and 7 bases separated the two germline ends. For the CDR3, the DNA is TGTGCCAGCAGCGTAGGGCAGTATAGCAATCAGCCCCAGCATTTT. This translates into CASSVGQYSNQPQHF.